Following are 22 T cell receptor beta chains from one sample sequenced in a study of blood T cell repertoires in COVID-19. TCRdb keeps only in-frame clones here, not all; method: immunoSEQ multiplex PCR. The sample shows approximately 500,000 clones, approximately 83% of them seen only once. What was sequenced was peripheral blood. Source of these receptors: a human donor in a cohort sampled during active COVID-19.

This chain joins TRBV27 and TRBJ1-1; 9 bases align to TRBD1. The CDR3 consists of 14 residues. Germline V gene lookup returns CDR1 MNHEY and CDR2 SMNVEV (reference sequence). Trimming took 7 bases from V and 1 from J; bases not matched to a gene: 4. CDR3 DNA: TGTGCCAGCAAAAAACAGGGGGCGAACACTGAAGCTTTCTTT. This sequence encodes CASKKQGANTEAFF.

The chain combines TRBV2 with TRBJ2-5; 9 nucleotides align to TRBD2. V shed 5 bases, J shed 4 bases, and the junction held 17 bases outside the gene matches. Per the germline V gene, CDR1 is SNHLY and CDR2 is FYNNEI. This CDR3 has 18 amino acids. CDR3 in amino acids: CASSHARGGTSIIETQYF. CDR3 DNA sequence: TGTGCCAGCAGTCACGCAAGGGGAGGGACTAGCATCATAGAGACCCAGTACTTC.

The chain joins TRBV10-1 to TRBJ2-3, with TRBD1 as a possible D gene (6 bases). The CDR3 spans 15 residues. Germline loops: CDR1 WNHNN, CDR2 SYGVQD (reference sequence). Trimming shortened V by 1 base and J by 4 bases, and 12 bases separated the two germline ends. For the CDR3, the DNA is TGCGCCAGCAGTGAGTTTCAGGGGAGCGCAGATACGCAGTATTTT. This encodes CASSEFQGSADTQYF.

This chain connects TRBV7-8 to TRBJ1-5; maybe TRBD1 (6 bases). This CDR3 is 15 amino acids long. Germline assignment: CDR1 SGHVS and CDR2 FQNEAQ. Trimming took 2 bases from V and 0 from J, leaving 8 bases between them. CDR3 amino acids: CASSLRGISNQPQHF. The CDR3 coding sequence is TGTGCCAGCAGCTTAAGGGGGATTAGCAATCAGCCCCAGCATTTT.

The V gene is TRBV7-2, the J gene TRBJ2-3; 11 positions match TRBD2. The CDR3 contains 17 residues. Germline assignment: CDR1 SGHTA and CDR2 FQGNSA. V shed 6 bases and J 3 bases; nucleotides not matched to a gene: 11. The CDR3, as DNA: TGTGCCAGCAGGGGTAGCGGGAGGGCCAGATTGACAGATACGCAGTATTTT. Protein: CASRGSGRARLTDTQYF.

The chain's CDR3 is CAWSLDRSAETQYF. The CDR3 DNA follows: TGTGCCTGGAGCCTCGACAGATCCGCGGAGACCCAGTACTTC. The J gene is TRBJ2-5, the V gene TRBV30; a possible D gene is TRBD1 (5 bases). Germline V gene data show CDR1 as GTSNPN and CDR2 as SVGIG (reference sequence). Trimming cost V 3 bases and J 5 bases, with 16 bases left between them. CDR3 length: 14 amino acids.

The rearrangement links TRBV2 to TRBJ1-5, with D maybe TRBD1 (5 bases). This CDR3 is 18 amino acids long. The V and J ends lost 6 bases and 5 bases respectively, with 26 bases between them. CDR1 SNHLY and CDR2 FYNNEI come from the germline V gene. This CDR3 reads CASRTFLGGGETDQPQHF. The CDR3 DNA follows: TGTGCCAGCAGGACCTTCCTGGGAGGCGGAGAGACAGATCAGCCCCAGCATTTT.

This sequence joins TRBV12-3 or TRBV12-4 and TRBJ2-5; 7 positions agree with TRBD2. The CDR3 runs to 13 residues. V gave up 7 bases and J gave up 8 bases; unmatched junction bases: 10. The CDR3 sequence is CASTFGGWNTQYF. The CDR3, as DNA: TGTGCCAGCACCTTCGGGGGGTGGAACACCCAGTACTTC.

The sample holds a few counts of this clone. V gene TRBV9 combines with J gene TRBJ2-7, with D hard to call. The CDR3 length is 12 residues. Trimming left V 0 bases short and J 5 bases short, with 6 bases between. Germline CDR1 reads SGDLS; CDR2 reads YYNGEE. The CDR3, as DNA: TGTGCCAGCAGCGTAGGAGTGGACGAGCAGTACTTC. Amino acid sequence: CASSVGVDEQYF.

The rearrangement joins TRBV5-1 to TRBJ2-7; 9 positions agree with TRBD2. The length of the CDR3 is 14 residues. Germline V CDR1 and CDR2: SGHRS, YFSETQ. Trimming cost V 0 bases and J 9 bases; bases outside gene matches: 7. CDR3 coding DNA: TGCGCCAGCAGCTTGGTAGCGGGAGAGAAGGTGCAGTACTTC. This codes for CASSLVAGEKVQYF. Filled out from reference TRBV5-1 and TRBJ2-7, the complete variable domain reads KAGVTQTPRYLIKTRGQQVTLSCSPISGHRSVSWYQQTPGQGLQFLFEYFSETQRNKGNFPGRFSGRQFSNSRSEMNVSTLELGDSALYLCASSLVAGEKVQYFGPGTRLTVT.

This clone was observed a single time. This chain connects TRBV29-1 to TRBJ1-3; D is unresolved. From germline, CDR1 is SQVTM and CDR2 ANQGSEA. The CDR3 totals 11 residues. Written as DNA, the CDR3 is TGCAGTGCTAGGAGGGGAAACACCATATATTTT. Translating gives CSARRGNTIYF.

The gene calls are TRBV19 and TRBJ1-1; D is possibly TRBD1 (6 bases). CDR3 size: 15 residues. Germline CDR1 is LNHDA and CDR2 is SQIVND (reference sequence). Trimming cost V 4 bases and J 1 base, with 13 bases left between them. The CDR3 coding sequence is TGTGCCAGTAGTAAACCGGGACACCCGAACACTGAAGCTTTCTTT. It codes for CASSKPGHPNTEAFF. Complete variable domain (other parts from reference TRBV19 and TRBJ1-1): DGGITQSPKYLFRKEGQNVTLSCEQNLNHDAMYWYRQDPGQGLRLIYYSQIVNDFQKGDIAEGYSVSREKKESFPLTVTSAQKNPTAFYLCASSKPGHPNTEAFFGQGTRLTVV.

The chain recombines TRBV7-9 with TRBJ2-7, with 9 bases aligning to TRBD1. With 7 bases clipped from V and 1 base from J, the junction kept 8 bases outside the gene matches. This CDR3 is built from 15 residues. In germline, CDR1 is SEHNR, CDR2 FQNEAQ (reference sequence). This CDR3 reads CASTPTDRGSYEQYF. Here the CDR3 DNA reads TGTGCCAGCACCCCCACGGACAGGGGATCCTACGAGCAGTACTTC.

This clone was seen only once. CDR3 loop: CASSTEYRGRQQETQYF. CDR3 DNA sequence: TGTGCCAGCTCGACAGAATACAGGGGGCGGCAGCAAGAGACCCAGTACTTC. V is TRBV18 and J is TRBJ2-5, with 9 bases aligning to TRBD1. This CDR3 has 17 residues. The V and J ends lost 6 bases and 2 bases, in that order; junction bases with no gene match: 13. The germline gives CDR1 KGHSH, CDR2 LQKENI.

DNA for the CDR3: TGTGCCTGGAGTCGAGGAAAGTGGGTGAACACTGAAGCTTTCTTT. It codes for CAWSRGKWVNTEAFF. V gene TRBV30 combines with J gene TRBJ1-1; D call uncertain. V was pared by 2 bases and J by 0 bases, with 13 bases between. The germline V gene has CDR1 GTSNPN and CDR2 SVGIG (reference sequence). This CDR3 comprises 15 residues.

For this clone: A clone one base away is much larger, so this may be a read error. This rearrangement joins TRBV4-1 to TRBJ2-7, with 9 bases matching TRBD2. Germline V gives CDR1 MGHRA, CDR2 YSYEKL. The CDR3 is made up of 18 amino acids. The V segment lost 3 bases and the J segment 3 bases; nucleotides outside the gene matches: 15. The DNA for the CDR3 is TGCGCCAGCAGCCACGCCGCGGGGGGGCCGAGGGGGATCTACGAGCAGTACTTC. Translation gives CASSHAAGGPRGIYEQYF.

V usage is TRBV30 and J usage is TRBJ1-1, with 8 bases lining up with TRBD1. Germline V CDR1 and CDR2: GTSNPN, SVGIG (reference sequence). V trimming: 1 base; J trimming: 6 bases; junction bases outside the gene matches: 7. This CDR3 spans 14 amino acids. Here the CDR3 DNA reads TGTGCCTGGAGTGGACAGGGGAGTATTTCTGAAGCTTTCTTT. Translating gives CAWSGQGSISEAFF.

The chain joins TRBV9 to TRBJ2-1; TRBD2 matches 10 bases. The CDR3 has 14 amino acids. The V gene's germline CDR1 is SGDLS and CDR2 YYNGEE. With 7 bases clipped from V and 9 bases from J, the junction kept 10 bases outside the gene matches. In nucleotides, the CDR3 is TGTGCCAGCGCGCTGAGCGGGAGGGCCTCTGAGCAGTTCTTC. The encoded protein is CASALSGRASEQFF.

The chain joins TRBV2 to TRBJ2-7; TRBD2 matches 8 bases. Germline lookup yields CDR1 SNHLY and CDR2 FYNNEI. The V segment lost 0 bases and the J segment 6 bases; nucleotides outside the gene matches: 10. This CDR3 is built from 16 residues. The CDR3: CASSEALISGGSEQYF. CDR3 DNA sequence: TGTGCCAGCAGTGAAGCGCTTATCTCGGGGGGGAGCGAGCAGTACTTC.

The V and J genes are TRBV15 and TRBJ2-3, with 7 positions matching TRBD2. This CDR3 contains 15 residues. Trimming took 1 base from V and 3 from J; bases not matched to a gene: 4. Germline CDR1 reads LNHNV; CDR2 reads YYDKDF (reference sequence). The CDR3 DNA is TGTGCCACCAGCAGAGGCGGGAGTAGGACAGATACGCAGTATTTT. It codes for CATSRGGSRTDTQYF.

The gene calls are TRBV3-1 (or the pseudogene TRBV3-2) and TRBJ1-2; TRBD1 aligns across 7 bases. This CDR3 spans 16 amino acids. Germline trimming cut 4 bases from V and 6 bases from J; bases unmatched to any gene: 14. CDR1 is LGHDT and CDR2 is YNNKEL in the germline V gene (reference sequence). In nucleotides, the CDR3 is TGTGCCAGCAGCCCCTCACCGGACAGGCCCCGGGATGGCTACACCTTC. Protein product: CASSPSPDRPRDGYTF.

This clone has just one count. The J gene is TRBJ2-6, the V gene TRBV4-2; possibly TRBD1 for D (5 bases). The V gene lost 8 bases and the J gene lost 0 bases, with 11 bases spanning the gap. From germline, CDR1 is LGHNA and CDR2 YNFKEQ. The CDR3 spans 15 residues. The CDR3 nucleotides read TGTGCCAGCGGCGGTACAGGCTCTGGGGCCAACGTCCTGACTTTC. This codes for CASGGTGSGANVLTF.